A single sample gave rise to the 15 T cell receptor beta chains below, sequenced in a study of blood T cell repertoires in COVID-19. Produced via immunoSEQ multiplex PCR; TCRdb's table is partial and in-frame only. The table includes some 380,000 clones, roughly four fifths detected once. Sequenced sample: peripheral blood. These receptors originate from a human donor with acute or convalescent COVID-19. The donor label of this sample is uncertain.

The chain employs TRBV4-1 and TRBJ1-4, with 7 bases lining up with TRBD1. Germline trimming cut 1 base from V and 0 bases from J; bases unmatched to any gene: 5. The germline V gene encodes CDR1 MGHRA and CDR2 YSYEKL. The CDR3 has 17 residues. CDR3 sequence (DNA): TGCGCCAGCAGCCAAGCGGGACAGCGAGCAACTAATGAAAAACTGTTTTTT. The encoded protein is CASSQAGQRATNEKLFF.

The gene calls are TRBV19 and TRBJ2-7; D might be TRBD1 (7 bases). The germline V and J ends were trimmed by 6 bases and 6 bases, with 18 bases remaining between them. Per the germline V gene, CDR1 is LNHDA and CDR2 is SQIVND (reference sequence). This CDR3 comprises 14 residues. CDR3 bases: TGTGCCAGTAGACCACAGGGGCACGGGGGCGAGCAGTACTTC. As protein: CASRPQGHGGEQYF.

The chain joins TRBV30 to TRBJ1-4; no definite D call. The germline gives CDR1 GTSNPN, CDR2 SVGIG (reference sequence). Trimming left V 3 bases short and J 3 bases short, with 14 bases between. The CDR3 has 15 amino acids. CDR3 DNA: TGTGCCTGGAGCCCCTCCTTCGTCCCTAATGAAAAACTGTTTTTT. Protein product: CAWSPSFVPNEKLFF.

V usage is TRBV7-2 and J usage is TRBJ1-2; 8 nucleotides match TRBD1. The V gene end was trimmed by 4 bases and the J gene end by 2 bases; junction bases not matched to a gene: 15. The CDR3 extends over 18 amino acids. Per germline, CDR1 SGHTA and CDR2 FQGNSA. CDR3 loop: CASSSTDRGPIRNYGYTF. The CDR3 DNA reads TGTGCCAGCAGCTCAACCGACAGGGGACCCATAAGGAACTATGGCTACACCTTC.

This clone appeared a few times. The chain joins TRBV3-1 (or the pseudogene TRBV3-2) to TRBJ2-1; tentative D call: TRBD2 (6 bases). This CDR3 has 15 amino acids. The V gene's germline CDR1 is LGHDT and CDR2 YNNKEL (reference sequence). Trimming stripped 5 bases from V and 1 base from J, with 12 bases between. This CDR3 is CASSSRLESYNEQFF. The CDR3 bases are TGTGCCAGCAGCTCCCGACTAGAATCCTACAATGAGCAGTTCTTC.

V usage is TRBV25-1 and J usage is TRBJ2-3, with 7 bases identical to TRBD1. This CDR3 has 15 residues. The junction had 2 bases not matched to a gene; V was cut back by 2 bases and J by 0 bases. From germline, CDR1 is MGHDK and CDR2 SYGVNS. The CDR3 is CASSEPGQSTDTQYF. DNA for the CDR3: TGTGCCAGCAGTGAACCGGGACAGAGCACAGATACGCAGTATTTT.

The CDR3 region is CASSIRGGASGNEQYF. DNA of the CDR3: TGTGCCAGTAGTATCCGTGGGGGGGCCTCAGGAAACGAGCAGTACTTC. V gene TRBV19 combines with J gene TRBJ2-7; a possible D gene is TRBD2 (7 bases). Germline CDR1 and CDR2: LNHDA and SQIVND (reference sequence). V shed 3 bases and J shed 5 bases, with 20 bases lying between them. The CDR3 is 16 amino acids.

The chain joins TRBV6-5 to TRBJ2-1; 8 bases agree with TRBD2. Germline assignment: CDR1 MNHEY and CDR2 SVGAGI. V trimming: 8 bases; J trimming: 6 bases; junction bases outside the gene matches: 6. The CDR3 loop spans 13 amino acids. The CDR3 DNA sequence: TGTGCCAGCGCGGAGCGGGAGACCAATGAGCAGTTCTTC. Its translation: CASAERETNEQFF.

The chain combines TRBV15 with TRBJ1-2; 8 nucleotides line up with TRBD1. CDR3 length equals 14 residues. The V and J ends lost 5 bases and 2 bases, in that order; junction bases with no gene match: 4. Germline V gene data show CDR1 as LNHNV and CDR2 as YYDKDF (reference sequence). CDR3 amino acids: CATSVDRGNYGYTF. CDR3 bases: TGTGCCACCAGCGTAGACAGGGGAAACTATGGCTACACCTTC.

The V gene is TRBV11-2, the J gene TRBJ1-6, with 7 nucleotides matching TRBD1. Trimming removed 5 bases from V and 7 bases from J; junction bases left unmatched: 8. In germline, CDR1 is SGHAT, CDR2 FQNNGV. This CDR3 comprises 15 residues. The CDR3 region has the DNA TGTGCCAGCAGCCCGGTGACAGGGTCAAATTCACCCCTCCACTTT. Amino acid sequence: CASSPVTGSNSPLHF. Full variable domain (remainder filled in from reference TRBV11-2 and TRBJ1-6): EAGVAQSPRYKIIEKRQSVAFWCNPISGHATLYWYQQILGQGPKLLIQFQNNGVVDDSQLPKDRFSAERLKGVDSTLKIQPAKLEDSAVYLCASSPVTGSNSPLHFGNGTRLTVT.

This clone was picked up a small number of times. The chain links TRBV7-9 to TRBJ1-6, with a tentative D call TRBD1 (6 bases). V dropped 5 bases and J dropped 8 bases, with 10 bases sitting between them. Germline V CDR1 and CDR2: SEHNR, FQNEAQ (reference sequence). This CDR3 contains 13 residues. This CDR3 reads CASSTYRDSPLHF. CDR3 DNA: TGTGCCAGCAGCACCTACAGGGATTCACCCCTCCACTTT.

The gene calls are TRBV3-1 (or the pseudogene TRBV3-2) and TRBJ2-7; TRBD1 agrees at 8 bases. J gave up 3 bases and V 6 bases, and 7 bases lay outside the gene matches. In germline, CDR1 is LGHDT, CDR2 YNNKEL (reference sequence). This CDR3 comprises 14 residues. The CDR3 DNA follows: TGTGCCAGCAGACAGGGGGGCAGAGGCTACGAGCAGTACTTC. Amino acids: CASRQGGRGYEQYF.

This rearrangement joins TRBV7-6 to TRBJ2-3; 9 bases align to TRBD2. CDR1 is SGHVS and CDR2 is FNYEAQ in the germline V gene. With 1 base clipped from V and 5 bases from J, the junction kept 10 bases outside the gene matches. The CDR3 spans 17 residues. The CDR3 loop reads CASSLEAGGIRGDTQYF. The CDR3 coding sequence is TGTGCCAGCAGCTTAGAGGCGGGAGGGATCAGGGGAGATACGCAGTATTTT.

The chain has TRBV15 and TRBJ1-4, with D possibly being TRBD1 (5 bases). Trimming removed 0 bases from V and 7 bases from J, with 15 bases in between. The germline CDR1 and CDR2 sequences are LNHNV and YYDKDF (reference sequence). CDR3 size: 16 residues. CDR3 nucleotides: TGTGCCACCAGCAGAGAGTCAGGGCGGTCCGGTGAAAAACTGTTTTTT. Translated: CATSRESGRSGEKLFF.

The chain recombines TRBV3-1 (or the pseudogene TRBV3-2) with TRBJ1-2; D is unresolved. The V gene lost 5 bases and the J gene lost 4 bases, with 11 bases spanning the gap. Germline CDR1 is LGHDT and CDR2 is YNNKEL (reference sequence). The CDR3 consists of 13 residues. The CDR3 protein is CASSDRLGYGYTF. Written as DNA, the CDR3 is TGTGCCAGCAGCGATCGACTGGGCTATGGCTACACCTTC.